This T cell receptor beta chain was recovered during a study of CD8 T cells in Susac syndrome. Deletions cut 4 bases from V and 5 bases from J, with 14 bases between. Germline CDR1 reads GTSNPN; CDR2 reads SVGIG (reference sequence). This CDR3 spans 13 amino acids. When the RNA was reverse transcribed, random hexamers were used with an input of roughly 0.45 to 1 ug. TCRdb reanalysed the immunoSEQ multiplex PCR reads using MiXCR and keeps one entry per CDR3 protein. The sample shows more than 65,000 distinct CDR3 sequences, about 94% of them seen only once. From blood CD8+ and CD4+ T cells, the TCR beta chain was sequenced.

The clonotype originates from a human donor with multiple sclerosis. The J gene is TRBJ1-1, the V gene TRBV30; TRBD1 is a possible D gene (6 bases). The sequenced material came from CD8+ T cells from PBMCs. The CDR3 reads CAWNRVAGTEAFF. In DNA form, the CDR3 reads TGTGCCTGGAACAGGGTGGCAGGAACTGAAGCTTTCTTT.